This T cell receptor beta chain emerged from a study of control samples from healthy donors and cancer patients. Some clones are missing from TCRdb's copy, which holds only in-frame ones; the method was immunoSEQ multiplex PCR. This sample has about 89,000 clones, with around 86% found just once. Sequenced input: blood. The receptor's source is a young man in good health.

DNA for the CDR3: TGCGCCAGCAGTATGGTTGGGACAACGAACACCGGGGAGCTGTTTTTT. It codes for CASSMVGTTNTGELFF. V and J are TRBV5-1 and TRBJ2-2; possibly TRBD1 for D (6 bases). Germline CDR1 SGHRS, CDR2 YFSETQ. This CDR3 is built from 16 residues. Trimming cost V 5 bases and J 0 bases, with 14 bases left between them. Together with reference TRBV5-1 and TRBJ2-2, the CDR3 gives the full variable domain: KAGVTQTPRYLIKTRGQQVTLSCSPISGHRSVSWYQQTPGQGLQFLFEYFSETQRNKGNFPGRFSGRQFSNSRSEMNVSTLELGDSALYLCASSMVGTTNTGELFFGEGSRLTVL.